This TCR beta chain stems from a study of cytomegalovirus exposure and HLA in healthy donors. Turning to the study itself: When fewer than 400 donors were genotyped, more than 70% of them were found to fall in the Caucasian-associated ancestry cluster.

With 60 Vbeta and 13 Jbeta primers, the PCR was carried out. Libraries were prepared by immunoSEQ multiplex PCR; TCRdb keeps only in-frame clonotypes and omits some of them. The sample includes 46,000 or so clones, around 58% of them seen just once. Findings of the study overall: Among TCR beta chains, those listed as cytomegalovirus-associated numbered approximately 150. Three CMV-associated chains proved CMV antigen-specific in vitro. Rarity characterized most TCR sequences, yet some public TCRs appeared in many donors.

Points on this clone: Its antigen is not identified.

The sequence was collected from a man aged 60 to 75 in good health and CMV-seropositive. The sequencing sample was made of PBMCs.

The CDR3 spells CAWSVYPYSYGYTF. CDR3 bases: TGTGCCTGGAGTGTATACCCCTACTCCTATGGCTACACCTTC. The chain combines TRBV30 with TRBJ1-2, with unresolved D. Deletions cut 0 bases from V and 4 bases from J, with 12 bases between. CDR3 length: 14 amino acids. Germline loops: CDR1 GTSNPN, CDR2 SVGIG (reference sequence).